Reported below is one TCR beta chain. No antigen is known for it. The data are from a study of identical twins. Study results and caveats: Where beta out-of-frame sequences were concerned, excess twin sharing was weaker.

Via MiXCR, TCRdb re-called the 5' RACE reads, giving one row per CDR3 protein. The data hold under 900,000 distinct CDR3 sequences, with over 9% observed a single time. Healthy Caucasians supplied all donations. Trimming took 6 bases from V and 7 from J, leaving 13 bases between them. Germline V gene sequence: CDR1 SNHLY, CDR2 FYNNEI. The CDR3 totals 13 residues. These data were also reused for a study on yellow fever vaccine responses in identical twins.

Input material: PBMCs. J is TRBJ2-1 and V is TRBV2; D might be TRBD1 (6 bases). The receptor was isolated from a woman younger than 30 in good health. CDR3 DNA sequence: TGTGCCAGCAGACCACAGGGCTGGAATGAGCAGTTCTTC. This translates into CASRPQGWNEQFF. Full variable domain (rest looked up from reference TRBV2 and TRBJ2-1): EPEVTQTPSHQVTQMGQEVILRCVPISNHLYFYWYRQILGQKVEFLVSFYNNEISEKSEIFDDQFSVERPDGSNFTLKIRSTKLEDSAMYFCASRPQGWNEQFFGPGTRLTVL.